The table lists the clone carrying this TCR beta chain with a few counts. The sample originates from a study of early T cells in non-severe SARS-CoV-2 infection. Study in general: It was bulk RNA from unsorted whole blood that was sequenced, and the chains were unpaired.

V lost 0 bases to trimming and J lost 3 bases, with 13 bases between them. The CDR3 is 15 residues long. Looked up from germline, CDR1 is DFQATT and CDR2 is SNEGSKA (reference sequence). The library protocol tagged individual cDNA molecules with unique molecular identifiers. TCRdb passed the 5' RACE reads through MiXCR, listing each CDR3 protein once. Of roughly 63,000 distinct CDR3 sequences in the sample, roughly 13% were seen once. The V gene is TRBV20-1, the J gene TRBJ2-3; D is ambiguous. The clonotype was recovered from an adult who was a healthcare worker with PCR-confirmed SARS-CoV-2 infection or an uninfected control (not recorded which). Sequencing was performed on whole blood. DNA of the CDR3: TGCAGTGCTAGAGATTCAGGTGTGTGGACAGATACGCAGTATTTT. This codes for CSARDSGVWTDTQYF.